The text below deals with one TCR beta chain. Germline values: CDR1 SEHNR, CDR2 FQNEAQ (reference sequence). Trimming stripped 5 bases from V and 0 bases from J, with 25 bases between. The CDR3 loop spans 19 amino acids. The data derive from a study of pediatric ulcerative colitis. Overall study: Ulcerative colitis patients had pancolitis or left-sided colitis, with confirming histology.

TCRdb's copy holds only in-frame clones and misses some; the assay was immunoSEQ multiplex PCR. The table includes about 32,000 clones, roughly four fifths detected once. The rearrangement links TRBV7-9 to TRBJ1-1, with a tentative D call TRBD1 (5 bases). The sequence came from a boy younger than 18 with severe ulcerative colitis. The sequencing input was blood. CDR3 in amino acids: CASSRYIQGRDVMNTEAFF. For the CDR3, the DNA is TGTGCCAGCAGCCGATATATTCAGGGTCGCGACGTTATGAACACTGAAGCTTTCTTT.